The following is a TCR beta chain sequence with its context. It lacks a known antigen. Within one base of it there is no much larger clone, and no base qualities were kept. This record comes from a study of shared clonotypes between healthy human individuals (dated by TCRdb to 2018 to 2020). The study in broad terms: The cohort included a few men and a couple of women between 18 and 49 years of age. For each donor, three plates each were used for CD4 naive and CD4 memory, two plates were used for CD8 naive, and one plate was used for CD8 memory. Blood TCR repertoires of five healthy adults were deeply sequenced to estimate repertoire size and the extent of clonotype sharing between individuals. Libraries were prepared and TCR repertoires were sequenced by different laboratories using diverse techniques, in order to increase sequencing depth and limit assay-specific biases. Each donor's leukapheresis produced roughly between roughly 0.85 and 10 billion PBMCs. Broad study findings and their caveats: Compared with non-shared clonotypes, the clonotypes found in all four sorted-subset donors had higher generation probabilities. When four donors were compared, the shared fraction of clonotypes was 5% to 6.5% for naive CD4, more than 3% for naive CD8, about 2.4% for memory CD4, and approximately 0.4% for memory CD8. Sampling was limited to blood, and TCR repertoires in tissue likely differ from TCR repertoires in blood. Naive subsets generally had larger estimated clonotype richness than memory subsets did. Pairwise subsampling led to the expectation that sequencing depth would affect the degree of clonotype sharing among donors. Incomplete sequencing was indicated by rarefaction of sorted-subset datasets, despite the large sequencing depth. The small number of donors limited the genetic and exposure-history diversity represented.

Including cysteine and phenylalanine, the CDR3 has 12 amino acids. Left in the record is the CDR3 DNA by itself, 36 bases read in frame from the first base. The V and J ends are trimmed by 3 bases and 10 bases, leaving 10 bases between them. CDR1 and CDR2, per the germline V gene, are SGHVS and FQNEAQ. Using the deep immunoSEQ assay, multiplex PCR amplified TCR CDR3 regions from genomic DNA. Extracted genomic DNA from each cell subset was distributed evenly across all wells of several immunoSEQ 96-well plates, and each plate was treated as a replicate. For sorted subsets, 200 to 250 ng genomic DNA, equal to 25,000 to 35,000 T cell genomes, was loaded into each replicate PCR. Purified libraries were measured with a Qubit 3.0 fluorometer, size-checked on a Bioanalyzer 2100, and measured again with the KAPA Library Quantification kit. Every immunoSEQ 96-well plate was sequenced on a dedicated single-read 150-cycle Illumina NextSeq 550 flow cell. Under the source paper's analysis protocol: Because the immunoSEQ output included only junctional sequences and no quality scores, the filtering could not be the same as the filtering used for full-length reads. Sequences were annotated with PyIR, a Python wrapper for IgBLAST v1.9, and V/J genes and CDR3 were assigned using IMGT germline references. Reads were removed for weak V/J assignments (E-value above 1e-6), missing CDR3, stop codons, out-of-frame junctions, or ambiguous translated residues. V3J clonotypes were defined as sequences sharing an identical inferred V gene, J gene, and CDR3 amino acid sequence. To compute the percentage overlap between repertoires, the number of shared unique clonotypes was divided by the size of the smaller repertoire. RTK rarefaction, the Chao1 estimator, and Recon v2.1 estimates of unobserved clonotypes were used to assess repertoire richness. OLGA was used to compute generation probabilities for all TCRbeta clonotypes that the gDNA method yielded from a few donors. Held by TCRdb, this immuneACCESS table contains in-frame sequences only and omits some clones. Under half of the omission traces to an unresolved V gene where checked; the cause of the rest is unknown. V, J and clone size derive from that table, while D and trimming were established from the DNA sequence. Counted in this sample were roughly 1 million clones; 75% of them appeared once. The ten largest clones capture about 1.5% of the sample.

The donors were healthy, HIV-negative adults with no recently reported acute infections or vaccinations. All donors were Caucasian adults living in Nashville, Tennessee, USA. CD4+ T cells were enriched by magnetic negative selection; naive cells were then positively selected on CD45RA, and the negative fraction formed the memory subset. Blood was collected by leukapheresis, and PBMCs were isolated by Ficoll-Histopaque density gradient centrifugation and then cryopreserved in liquid nitrogen vapor phase. Analytical flow cytometry was used to check the purity and quantity of each magnetically sorted T cell population. Genomic DNA was isolated from each sorted fraction and quantified by UV absorbance on a Nanodrop 2000c.

This TCR was recovered from a young man in good health. The chain links TRBV7-8 with TRBJ2-1; no D gene is confidently identified. The sequencing input was memory CD4+ T cells sorted from blood. In light of the paper, this sample's cell subset or site label describes: CD45RA-negative fraction. The CDR3 in this case is CASSFVGREQFF. The sequenced DNA: TGTGCCAGCAGCTTTGTCGGACGGGAGCAGTTCTTC.